This T cell receptor beta chain was documented in a study of T cells in Graves' hyperthyroidism and ophthalmopathy. Overall study findings and caveats: It was a median approximately 7.1 months before onset that the model predicted ophthalmopathy.

What was amplified from RNA transcripts were TCR beta CDR3 regions. A set of HTBI primers served as the primers for a first-round RT-PCR of the TCR CDR3. One entry per CDR3 protein results from TCRdb running MiXCR on the multiplex PCR reads. This table has some 650,000 distinct CDR3 sequences, roughly 16% appearing once. Germline V gives CDR1 MNHNS, CDR2 SASEGT. With 4 bases clipped from V and 5 bases from J, the junction kept 3 bases outside the gene matches. The CDR3 length is 13 residues. This clonotype was seen many times. Its antigen is not identified. The genes are TRBV6-1 and TRBJ1-2, with 8 bases aligning to TRBD1. This TCR was sampled from a woman aged 40 to 49 with Graves' ophthalmopathy. The sequencing input was blood. DNA for the CDR3: TGTGCCAGCAGTGTCACAGGGGGGTATGGCTACACCTTC. Translated: CASSVTGGYGYTF.